Listed here are 21 T cell receptor beta chains from one sample, sequenced in a study of blood T cell repertoires in COVID-19. TCRdb's table, derived via immunoSEQ multiplex PCR, lists solely in-frame clones and lacks some. The sample gives roughly 250,000 clones, about 88% of which show up once; roughly 2% is in the top ten. Sequencing was performed on peripheral blood. The receptors were sampled from a woman between 40 and 50 years old who had recovered from COVID-19.

The chain is built from TRBV28 and TRBJ1-6, with a weak D call TRBD1 (6 bases). The V end lost 7 bases, the J end lost 7 bases, and 23 bases lay between the germline ends. The CDR3 consists of 17 residues. Germline V gives CDR1 MDHEN, CDR2 SYDVKM. This CDR3 reads CASTPRRGRSANSPLHF. DNA for the CDR3: TGTGCCAGCACCCCGCGGCGGGGGCGCTCCGCCAATTCACCCCTCCACTTT.

The rearrangement joins TRBV19 to TRBJ1-2; a weak D match, TRBD1 (6 bases). The germline gives CDR1 LNHDA, CDR2 SQIVND (reference sequence). The CDR3 loop spans 14 amino acids. V was shortened by 4 bases and J by 8 bases, with 17 bases between the two germline ends. CDR3 amino acids: CASSKVLQGAGYTF. The CDR3 nucleotides are TGTGCCAGTAGTAAGGTCCTACAGGGCGCCGGCTACACCTTC.

This chain connects TRBV3-1 (or the pseudogene TRBV3-2) to TRBJ1-1, with 9 bases fitting TRBD1. The V and J ends lost 6 bases and 4 bases, in that order; junction bases with no gene match: 6. CDR3 length: 14 amino acids. Germline V gene lookup returns CDR1 LGHDT and CDR2 YNNKEL (reference sequence). CDR3 DNA sequence: TGTGCCAGCAGGGGGACAGGGACCAGCACTGAAGCTTTCTTT. Residues: CASRGTGTSTEAFF.

DNA for the CDR3: TGCGCCAGCAGCTTGTTGGTAGCGGGAGGGGGCGCAGATACGCAGTATTTT. This gives the protein CASSLLVAGGGADTQYF. The chain carries TRBV5-1 and TRBJ2-3, with 11 bases aligning to TRBD2. The V gene's germline CDR1 is SGHRS and CDR2 YFSETQ. V dropped 1 base and J dropped 4; count of bases not matched to a gene: 8. The CDR3 consists of 17 residues.

V and J are TRBV18 and TRBJ1-4; maybe TRBD1 (6 bases). Per germline, CDR1 KGHSH and CDR2 LQKENI. CDR3 size: 15 residues. V dropped 2 bases and J dropped 4 bases, with 11 bases sitting between them. Here the CDR3 DNA reads TGTGCCAGCTCACCAGGCAGGGGCAATAATGAAAAACTGTTTTTT. Amino acids: CASSPGRGNNEKLFF.

The rearrangement uses TRBV11-2 and TRBJ2-3; weak D call: TRBD1 (6 bases). Trimming removed 5 bases from V and 4 bases from J, with 16 bases in between. There are 15 residues in the CDR3. The germline CDR1 and CDR2 sequences are SGHAT and FQNNGV. The CDR3, as DNA: TGTGCCAGCAGCCCGACCAGGGGTGGCGCAGATACGCAGTATTTT. It specifies CASSPTRGGADTQYF.

V gene TRBV18 combines with J gene TRBJ2-4; 7 bases match TRBD1. This CDR3 region has 14 residues. V lost 2 bases and J lost 7; bases outside the gene matches: 5. Germline loops: CDR1 KGHSH, CDR2 LQKENI. In DNA, the CDR3 is TGTGCCAGCTCACCAATGAGGGACAGCAACATTCAGTACTTC. Its protein product is CASSPMRDSNIQYF.

A few counts support this clone. The V gene is TRBV6-5, the J gene TRBJ2-3; 9 bases are a match to TRBD1. From germline, CDR1 is MNHEY and CDR2 SVGAGI. Losses at the gene ends were 6 bases for V and 1 base for J; bases not matched to a gene: 5. This CDR3 contains 15 residues. Here the CDR3 DNA reads TGTGCCAGCAGCACAGGGGGCTATGGCACAGATACGCAGTATTTT. Protein sequence: CASSTGGYGTDTQYF.

The V gene is TRBV28, the J gene TRBJ1-1; the D gene is possibly TRBD1 (5 bases). The CDR3 runs 16 residues. The germline V and J ends were trimmed by 8 bases and 1 base, with 20 bases remaining between them. Germline CDR1 is MDHEN and CDR2 is SYDVKM. CDR3 residues: CASVKGGAGPNTEAFF. In nucleotides, the CDR3 is TGTGCCAGCGTTAAGGGCGGGGCAGGGCCGAACACTGAAGCTTTCTTT.

The rearrangement joins TRBV7-2 to TRBJ2-2, with 7 bases matching TRBD2. With V trimmed by 4 bases and J by 5 bases, 13 bases remained unmatched. The germline V gene has CDR1 SGHTA and CDR2 FQGNSA. This CDR3 is built from 17 residues. CDR3 DNA: TGTGCCAGCAGCTCGTACCTCGGGGGGAGAGAAACCGGGGAGCTGTTTTTT. The encoded protein is CASSSYLGGRETGELFF. Looking up the rest from reference TRBV7-2 and TRBJ2-2 gives the full variable domain: GAGVSQSPSNKVTEKGKDVELRCDPISGHTALYWYRQSLGQGLEFLIYFQGNSAPDKSGLPSDRFSAERTGGSVSTLTIQRTQQEDSAVYLCASSSYLGGRETGELFFGEGSRLTVL.

A single count supports this clone. The V gene is TRBV7-2, the J gene TRBJ2-5; tentative D call: TRBD2 (5 bases). The CDR3 is made up of 15 amino acids. The V and J ends lost 6 bases and 1 base respectively, with 15 bases between them. In germline, CDR1 is SGHTA, CDR2 FQGNSA. The CDR3 nucleotides are TGTGCCAGCAGACCTCGGGGTGTCTTCCAAGAGACCCAGTACTTC. This codes for CASRPRGVFQETQYF.

The V gene is TRBV2, the J gene TRBJ1-6; D unresolved. This CDR3 region has 16 residues. CDR1 is SNHLY, CDR2 FYNNEI, per germline. The V and J ends lost 0 bases and 6 bases respectively, with 12 bases between them. The DNA of the CDR3 is TGTGCCAGCAGTGAAGCTGAACCGGGGATTAATTCACCCCTCCACTTT. Amino acid sequence: CASSEAEPGINSPLHF.

This chain connects TRBV9 to TRBJ1-4; 7 positions agree with TRBD1. V lost 3 bases to trimming and J lost 4 bases; unmatched junction nucleotides: 6. Germline V gene lookup returns CDR1 SGDLS and CDR2 YYNGEE. This CDR3 region has 15 residues. Here the CDR3 DNA reads TGTGCCAGCAGCGCCCGGGACAGCCATAATGAAAAACTGTTTTTT. Amino acids: CASSARDSHNEKLFF. Full variable domain (remainder filled in from reference TRBV9 and TRBJ1-4): DSGVTQTPKHLITATGQRVTLRCSPRSGDLSVYWYQQSLDQGLQFLIQYYNGEERAKGNILERFSAQQFPDLHSELNLSSLELGDSALYFCASSARDSHNEKLFFGSGTQLSVL.

This chain connects TRBV4-3 to TRBJ2-1; 10 bases map to TRBD2. The junction had 10 bases not matched to a gene; V was cut back by 4 bases and J by 4 bases. The CDR3 consists of 17 residues. Germline CDR1 reads LGHNA; CDR2 reads YSLEER. The CDR3 DNA sequence: TGCGCCAGCAGCCGCTGGGGAGCGGGAGGGATATACAATGAGCAGTTCTTC. Translating gives CASSRWGAGGIYNEQFF.

The chain links TRBV7-2 to TRBJ2-3; D gene ambiguous. The CDR3 runs 15 residues. V was trimmed by 2 bases and J by 0 bases, leaving 9 bases between them. Germline CDR1 SGHTA, CDR2 FQGNSA. In DNA, the CDR3 is TGTGCCAGCAGCTTAAGTAGTGGTAGCACAGATACGCAGTATTTT. This gives the protein CASSLSSGSTDTQYF. Supplemented by reference TRBV7-2 and TRBJ2-3, the full variable domain reads GAGVSQSPSNKVTEKGKDVELRCDPISGHTALYWYRQSLGQGLEFLIYFQGNSAPDKSGLPSDRFSAERTGGSVSTLTIQRTQQEDSAVYLCASSLSSGSTDTQYFGPGTRLTVL.

The J gene is TRBJ1-6, the V gene TRBV7-2; D possibly corresponds to TRBD1 (5 bases). Germline V gene data show CDR1 as SGHTA and CDR2 as FQGNSA. The V end lost 1 base, the J end lost 6 bases, and 10 bases lay between the germline ends. The CDR3 is made up of 15 amino acids. The CDR3 DNA is TGTGCCAGCAGCTTAGGACGGGGGACTAATTCACCCCTCCACTTT. Encoded protein: CASSLGRGTNSPLHF.

The V call is TRBV6-5, the J call TRBJ2-2; D is possibly TRBD2 (5 bases). The V end was cut by 7 bases, the J end by 1 base, with 10 bases between. The CDR3 is 14 amino acids. The germline V gene encodes CDR1 MNHEY and CDR2 SVGAGI. The CDR3 loop is CASTPRENTGELFF. DNA of the CDR3: TGTGCCAGCACCCCCCGGGAGAACACCGGGGAGCTGTTTTTT.

This chain connects TRBV21-1 to TRBJ2-3; the table's D call of TRBD1 was not tested on the DNA. TRBV21-1 corresponds to a pseudogene. The length of the CDR3 is 21 residues. CDR3 amino acids: CASSSPGPGVFRTVSTDTQYF. In nucleotides, the CDR3 is TGTGCCAGCAGCTCCCCAGGCCCAGGGGTGTTCCGGACAGTAAGCACAGATACGCAGTATTTT.

This chain links TRBV20-1 with TRBJ2-3; 7 bases line up with TRBD2. The germline CDR1 and CDR2 sequences are DFQATT and SNEGSKA (reference sequence). The CDR3 runs 11 residues. CDR3 bases: TGCAGCCTACTAGCGCCAGATACGCAGTATTTT. Residues: CSLLAPDTQYF.

This clone was detected only once. The chain joins TRBV18 to TRBJ2-3; D might be TRBD2 (5 bases). This CDR3 has 16 residues. Germline CDR1 is KGHSH and CDR2 is LQKENI. Trimming took off 3 bases at V and 6 bases at J, with 19 bases between the two ends. CDR3 bases: TGTGCCAGCTCACCCTTTGGTGCGGGCCGCCCGGATACGCAGTATTTT. Protein: CASSPFGAGRPDTQYF.

The gene calls are TRBV28 and TRBJ2-7, with D perhaps TRBD2 (6 bases). This CDR3 is built from 14 residues. Trimming removed 7 bases from V and 4 bases from J, with 17 bases in between. Germline CDR1 and CDR2: MDHEN and SYDVKM. The CDR3 protein is CASNDRGSGYEQYF. For the CDR3, the DNA is TGTGCCAGCAACGACCGGGGGTCTGGGTACGAGCAGTACTTC.